This is a list of T cell receptor beta chains from one sample in a study of CD8 T cells in ankylosing spondylitis. Via MiXCR, TCRdb re-called the 5' RACE reads, giving one row per CDR3 protein. The sample records roughly 130,000 distinct CDR3 sequences, roughly 8.3% being singletons. The sequenced sample consisted of synovial fluid, either unsorted or a sorted T cell fraction (not recorded which). These TCRs come from a male donor with ankylosing spondylitis. Both conserved end residues are part of each CDR3. The D gene is left open where the match is weak. Size values are once, few and many counts, or a class for expanded clones, and some rows have none.

>TRBD2|many|TRBV4-1|TRBJ2-7
CASSLLAGEGYEQYF
TGCGCCAGCAGCCTACTAGCGGGAGAGGGATACGAGCAGTACTTC
>-|many|TRBV7-2|TRBJ2-1
CASNLRGANEQFF
TGTGCCAGCAACCTTAGGGGGGCAAATGAGCAGTTCTTC
>-|-|TRBV4-3|TRBJ1-1
CASSQEGAGMNTEAFF
TGCGCCAGCAGCCAAGAGGGAGCCGGGATGAACACTGAAGCTTTCTTT
>TRBD1|many|TRBV4-3|TRBJ2-2
CASNWDRANTGELFF
TGCGCCAGCAATTGGGACAGGGCGAACACCGGGGAGCTGTTTTTT
>TRBD2|few|TRBV19|TRBJ2-1
CASIAGGSYNEQFF
TGTGCCAGTATTGCGGGAGGGAGCTACAATGAGCAGTTCTTC
>-|few|TRBV2|TRBJ2-5
CASSQTGPETQYF
TGTGCCAGCAGTCAGACGGGCCCAGAGACCCAGTACTTC
>-|few|TRBV6-2/TRBV6-3|TRBJ2-7
CASRPTGDQYYEQYF
TGTGCCAGCAGGCCGACTGGGGACCAATATTACGAGCAGTACTTC
>-|many|TRBV5-6|TRBJ2-3
CASSQGQYSTDTQYF
TGTGCCAGCAGCCAAGGACAGTATAGCACAGATACGCAGTATTTT
>TRBD2|many|TRBV28|TRBJ2-5
CASNRGLASQYF
TGTGCCAGCAACCGGGGACTAGCAAGCCAGTACTTC
>TRBD1|many|TRBV27|TRBJ1-1
CASSFNLRGRAFF
TGTGCCAGCAGTTTTAATTTAAGGGGGCGAGCTTTCTTT
>TRBD2|many|TRBV7-8|TRBJ2-5
CASSFSSGGMLETQYF
TGTGCCAGCAGCTTCTCTAGCGGGGGGATGTTGGAGACCCAGTACTTC
>-|few|TRBV20-1|TRBJ1-4
CSVLGSTNEKLFF
TGCAGTGTGTTGGGCTCAACTAATGAAAAACTGTTTTTT
>-|few|TRBV12-3/TRBV12-4|TRBJ1-1
CASSRTGRNTEAFF
TGTGCCAGCAGCCGGACCGGGAGGAACACTGAAGCTTTCTTT
>-|many|TRBV5-4|TRBJ2-5
CASSLEGRETQYF
TGTGCCAGCAGCTTGGAGGGGCGAGAGACCCAGTACTTC
>-|many|TRBV5-1|TRBJ2-7
CASSLSWGYEQYF
TGCGCCAGCAGCTTATCTTGGGGCTACGAGCAGTACTTC
>-|many|TRBV18|TRBJ1-2
CASSQGPNYGYTF
TGTGCCAGCTCACAGGGACCTAACTATGGCTACACCTTC
>TRBD2|-|TRBV2|TRBJ2-1
CASSDSGGVVNEQFF
TGTGCCAGCAGTGATAGCGGGGGGGTTGTCAATGAGCAGTTCTTC
>-|medium-sized|TRBV29-1|TRBJ1-1
CSGLTDLNTEAFF
TGCAGCGGGTTGACGGATTTGAACACTGAAGCTTTCTTT
>TRBD1|many|TRBV4-3|TRBJ2-5
CASSPRGQGVETQYF
TGCGCCAGCAGCCCGCGGGGACAGGGTGTGGAGACCCAGTACTTC
>TRBD1|many|TRBV6-6|TRBJ1-4
CASIYRGGSNEKLFF
TGTGCCAGCATCTACCGAGGGGGCTCTAATGAAAAACTGTTTTTT
>-|many|TRBV7-9|TRBJ2-3
CASSLWAGQDTQYF
TGTGCCAGCAGCTTATGGGCAGGGCAAGATACGCAGTATTTT
>TRBD2|-|TRBV12-3/TRBV12-4|TRBJ2-1
CASSFGLAGENEQFF
TGTGCCAGCAGTTTCGGACTAGCGGGAGAAAATGAGCAGTTCTTC
>-|few|TRBV11-1|TRBJ2-5
CASSPDGFGETQYF
TGTGCCAGCAGCCCCGACGGGTTTGGAGAGACCCAGTACTTC
>-|many|TRBV20-1|TRBJ1-1
CSAPRGRHTEAFF
TGCAGTGCTCCCCGGGGGCGTCACACTGAAGCTTTCTTT
>-|-|TRBV21-1|TRBJ2-7
CASSKERTGTPYEQYF
TGTGCCAGCAGCAAAGAGCGGACAGGGACCCCGTACGAGCAGTACTTC
>-|-|TRBV12-3/TRBV12-4|TRBJ2-2
CASSLIERGVPTGELFF
TGTGCCAGCAGTTTAATTGAGCGTGGGGTCCCCACCGGGGAGCTGTTTTTT
>TRBD2|many|TRBV20-1|TRBJ2-3
CSAPKREGGYTQYF
TGCAGTGCTCCTAAGCGGGAGGGAGGATATACGCAGTATTTT
>-|many|TRBV20-1|TRBJ2-1
CSAEGSRYNEQFF
TGCAGTGCTGAGGGTTCCAGGTACAATGAGCAGTTCTTC
>TRBD1|few|TRBV24-1|TRBJ1-5
CATSDSRQGAYQPQHF
TGTGCCACCAGTGATTCCCGACAGGGGGCTTATCAGCCCCAGCATTTT
>TRBD1|few|TRBV20-1|TRBJ1-2
CSATGQGANYGYTF
TGCAGTGCTACGGGACAGGGGGCTAACTATGGCTACACCTTC
>TRBD2|many|TRBV20-1|TRBJ2-5
CSATTSEYTTQYF
TGCAGTGCTACGACTAGCGAGTACACAACCCAGTACTTC
>-|-|TRBV6-5|TRBJ2-7
CASSSGPWGEQYF
TGTGCCAGCAGTTCCGGACCCTGGGGTGAGCAGTACTTC
>-|many|TRBV7-2|TRBJ1-6
CASSLRGDSPLHF
TGTGCCAGCAGCTTAAGGGGAGATTCACCCCTCCACTTT
>-|many|TRBV6-5|TRBJ1-5
CASSYSAGSQPQHF
TGTGCCAGCAGTTACTCGGCAGGGAGTCAGCCCCAGCATTTT
>TRBD2|-|TRBV9|TRBJ2-1
CASSVRLAGHNEQFF
TGTGCCAGCAGCGTTAGACTAGCGGGGCACAATGAGCAGTTCTTC
>TRBD2|-|TRBV20-1|TRBJ2-7
CSARDSGGWVEQYF
TGCAGTGCACGGGACTCCGGGGGGTGGGTCGAGCAGTACTTC
>-|few|TRBV7-9|TRBJ1-2
CASSLGSGSYYGYTF
TGTGCCAGCAGCTTAGGATCAGGCTCATATTATGGCTACACCTTC
>TRBD2|many|TRBV5-4|TRBJ2-3
CASSLWSGGSTDTQYF
TGTGCCAGCAGCTTGTGGAGCGGGGGGAGCACAGATACGCAGTATTTT
>TRBD1|few|TRBV20-1|TRBJ1-5
CSAPVGQALGQPQHF
TGCAGTGCCCCTGTTGGACAGGCGCTCGGTCAGCCCCAGCATTTT
>-|many|TRBV7-2|TRBJ2-1
CASSLAPGVSYNEQFF
TGTGCCAGCAGCTTAGCTCCAGGGGTTTCCTACAATGAGCAGTTCTTC
>-|many|TRBV20-1|TRBJ1-5
CSARDPGRNQPQHF
TGCAGTGCTAGAGATCCCGGACGGAATCAGCCCCAGCATTTT